These 20 T cell receptor beta chains originate from one sample sequenced in a study of cytomegalovirus exposure and HLA in healthy donors. Amplification used 60 Vbeta primers and 13 Jbeta primers. Clones were sequenced by immunoSEQ multiplex PCR, and TCRdb holds only the in-frame ones, with some missing. The sample yields some 240,000 clones, around 90% seen once. The sequencing sample was made of PBMCs. The receptors were sampled from a girl aged 2 to 9 in good health and CMV-seronegative.

The chain is built from TRBV6-5 and TRBJ1-1; no clear D gene. The length of the CDR3 is 15 residues. Germline V gene sequence: CDR1 MNHEY, CDR2 SVGAGI. Deletions cut 5 bases from V and 7 bases from J, with 20 bases between. CDR3 bases: TGTGCCAGCAGTGGCGACGTCACAGTCCGTGTTGAAGCTTTCTTT. This gives the protein CASSGDVTVRVEAFF.

This chain uses TRBV27 with TRBJ2-5, with 11 bases matching TRBD1. The CDR3 consists of 16 residues. Germline V gene sequence: CDR1 MNHEY, CDR2 SMNVEV (reference sequence). The trim removed 4 bases at V and 5 bases at J, leaving 9 bases unmatched. The CDR3 DNA sequence: TGTGCCAGCAGTTCCTTCGGACAGGGGGCGCATGAGACCCAGTACTTC. Amino acids: CASSSFGQGAHETQYF.

This chain connects TRBV6-1 to TRBJ2-3; 8 bases align to TRBD2. Germline-derived CDR1 and CDR2 are MNHNS and SASEGT. This CDR3 spans 15 amino acids. The junction had 4 bases not matched to a gene; V was cut back by 2 bases and J by 3 bases. In DNA, the CDR3 is TGTGCCAGCAGTGAAACTAGCGGTGGAACAGATACGCAGTATTTT. This encodes CASSETSGGTDTQYF.

V gene TRBV5-1 combines with J gene TRBJ2-7; 7 nucleotides match TRBD1. The CDR3 is made up of 16 amino acids. Trimming at V came to 4 bases and at J to 1 base, leaving 11 bases not matched to a gene. Per the germline V gene, CDR1 is SGHRS and CDR2 is YFSETQ. The CDR3 nucleotides read TGCGCCAGCAGCCTGAGTCCGGAACAGGGGTCCTACGAGCAGTACTTC. It codes for CASSLSPEQGSYEQYF.

The genes are TRBV27 and TRBJ2-2, with D possibly being TRBD1 (6 bases). The CDR3 sequence is 15 residues long. The V gene's germline CDR1 is MNHEY and CDR2 SMNVEV (reference sequence). V gave up 6 bases and J gave up 1 base, with 12 bases separating them. The CDR3 loop reads CASRPGTMNTGELFF. The CDR3 nucleotides are TGTGCCAGCAGACCCGGGACAATGAACACCGGGGAGCTGTTTTTT.

V is TRBV5-4 and J is TRBJ2-1; the D is unclear. This CDR3 has 18 amino acids. The V and J ends lost 4 bases and 0 bases respectively, with 20 bases between them. CDR1 and CDR2 (germline): SGHNT, YYREEE (reference sequence). CDR3 sequence reads: CASSLLGPTMGSYNEQFF. Here the CDR3 DNA reads TGTGCCAGCAGCCTCCTTGGGCCCACGATGGGCTCCTACAATGAGCAGTTCTTC.

The chain couples TRBV7-9 to TRBJ2-5, with a tentative D call TRBD2 (5 bases). CDR3 size: 13 residues. V lost 5 bases to trimming and J lost 5 bases, with 12 bases between them. CDR1 is SEHNR and CDR2 is FQNEAQ in the germline V gene (reference sequence). The CDR3 region is CASSPEARETQYF. The CDR3 DNA sequence: TGTGCCAGCAGCCCGGAGGCACGCGAGACCCAGTACTTC.

The chain links TRBV4-2 to TRBJ2-2, with 12 nucleotides matching TRBD2. The V gene end was trimmed by 2 bases and the J gene end by 5 bases; junction bases not matched to a gene: 9. Germline loops: CDR1 LGHNA, CDR2 YNFKEQ. This CDR3 spans 18 amino acids. CDR3 nucleotides: TGTGCCAGCAGCCAAACAGCTAGCGGGGGGGCCCCAACCGGGGAGCTGTTTTTT. Amino acid sequence: CASSQTASGGAPTGELFF.

The chain employs TRBV5-1 and TRBJ1-5, with D uncertain. In germline, CDR1 is SGHRS, CDR2 YFSETQ. The V end lost 4 bases, the J end lost 3 bases, and 8 bases lay between the germline ends. The CDR3 covers 13 residues. DNA for the CDR3: TGCGCCAGCAGCATAGATACCAATCAGCCCCAGCATTTT. The encoded protein is CASSIDTNQPQHF.

The chain joins TRBV21-1 to TRBJ2-1; the listed D gene, TRBD2, was not tested against the DNA. TRBV21-1 is deemed a pseudogene. The CDR3 length is 15 residues. CDR3 amino acids: CASRLGRSSYNEQFF. CDR3 coding DNA: TGTGCCAGCAGACTCGGGAGGAGCTCCTACAATGAGCAGTTCTTC.

The CDR3 bases are TGTGCCAGCAGCTCGACCGGGACTAGCAATGAGCAGTTCTTC. Protein: CASSSTGTSNEQFF. This chain links TRBV7-9 with TRBJ2-1; 8 bases line up with TRBD2. Germline assignment: CDR1 SEHNR and CDR2 FQNEAQ (reference sequence). V shed 4 bases and J 6 bases; nucleotides not matched to a gene: 5. There are 14 residues in the CDR3.

CDR3 region: CAWSVPLTSGANYGYTF. DNA for the CDR3: TGTGCCTGGAGTGTACCCCTAACCTCGGGGGCTAACTATGGCTACACCTTC. The chain uses TRBV30 and TRBJ1-2; possible D gene TRBD1, 5 bases. V was trimmed by 0 bases and J by 0 bases, leaving 17 bases between them. Germline CDR1 is GTSNPN and CDR2 is SVGIG (reference sequence). There are 17 residues in the CDR3.

The chain carries TRBV6-1 and TRBJ2-7; 8 bases fit TRBD2. Germline CDR1 and CDR2: MNHNS and SASEGT. V lost 7 bases to trimming and J lost 3 bases; unmatched junction nucleotides: 8. The CDR3 length is 14 residues. CDR3 coding DNA: TGTGCCAGCACAGTCGGGAGGGTGAGCTACGAGCAGTACTTC. Translated, it gives CASTVGRVSYEQYF.

This rearrangement joins TRBV7-2 to TRBJ2-1, with D hard to call. Germline V CDR1 and CDR2: SGHTA, FQGNSA. There are 15 residues in the CDR3. The V end lost 2 bases, the J end lost 0 bases, and 8 bases lay between the germline ends. The CDR3: CASSLLFGSYNEQFF. In DNA form, the CDR3 reads TGTGCCAGCAGCTTATTATTCGGCTCCTACAATGAGCAGTTCTTC.

V is TRBV5-6 and J is TRBJ1-1; possible D gene TRBD1, 6 bases. Trimming took off 4 bases at V and 11 bases at J, with 18 bases between the two ends. This CDR3 region has 13 residues. From germline, CDR1 is SGHDT and CDR2 YYEEEE. In DNA, the CDR3 is TGTGCCAGCAGCCACCCGGGGGGCCTTGGGGCTTTCTTT. Residues: CASSHPGGLGAFF. Using reference TRBV5-6 and TRBJ1-1 for the parts outside the CDR3, the full variable domain is DAGVTQSPTHLIKTRGQQVTLRCSPKSGHDTVSWYQQALGQGPQFIFQYYEEEERQRGNFPDRFSGHQFPNYSSELNVNALLLGDSALYLCASSHPGGLGAFFGQGTRLTVV.

The genes are TRBV7-3 and TRBJ2-7, with 7 bases fitting TRBD2. The CDR3 has 17 residues. Looked up from germline, CDR1 is SGHTA and CDR2 is FQGTGA. V was clipped by 0 bases and J by 6 bases; unmatched bases: 14. This CDR3 is CASSLTTSRALAGEQYF. CDR3 bases: TGTGCCAGCAGCTTAACGACTAGCCGGGCCCTGGCAGGCGAGCAGTACTTC.

In this sample, this clone turned up a few times. V is TRBV5-1 and J is TRBJ2-5, with D possibly matching TRBD2 (5 bases). The CDR3 covers 15 residues. The germline CDR1 and CDR2 sequences are SGHRS and YFSETQ. Trimming shortened V by 8 bases and J by 5 bases, and 22 bases separated the two germline ends. The CDR3 sequence: CARYSPGPQRETQYF. DNA for the CDR3: TGCGCCAGATACTCCCCGGGCCCTCAGCGGGAGACCCAGTACTTC. Supplemented by reference TRBV5-1 and TRBJ2-5, the full variable domain reads KAGVTQTPRYLIKTRGQQVTLSCSPISGHRSVSWYQQTPGQGLQFLFEYFSETQRNKGNFPGRFSGRQFSNSRSEMNVSTLELGDSALYLCARYSPGPQRETQYFGPGTRLLVL.

The V call is TRBV5-8, the J call TRBJ2-1; possible D gene TRBD1, 5 bases. The V end lost 4 bases, the J end lost 4 bases, and 9 bases lay between the germline ends. This CDR3 contains 13 residues. Germline lookup yields CDR1 SGHTS and CDR2 YDEGEE. The CDR3 loop reads CASSMTVYNEQFF. The DNA of the CDR3 is TGTGCCAGCAGCATGACAGTGTACAATGAGCAGTTCTTC.

This clone was recorded once. The chain employs TRBV7-6 and TRBJ2-5; 8 nucleotides match TRBD1. This CDR3 is built from 14 residues. Germline V gives CDR1 SGHVS, CDR2 FNYEAQ. V shed 3 bases, J shed 5 bases, and the junction held 5 bases outside the gene matches. CDR3 nucleotides: TGTGCCAGCAGCTTCGCCAGGGGGCTTGAGACCCAGTACTTC. It codes for CASSFARGLETQYF.

This clone came up once. This rearrangement joins TRBV27 to TRBJ1-2; D unresolved. CDR1 is MNHEY and CDR2 is SMNVEV in the germline V gene (reference sequence). V was pared by 5 bases and J by 4 bases, with 11 bases between. The CDR3 extends over 13 amino acids. CDR3 nucleotide sequence: TGTGCCAGCAGTCCTAGTCTTCCCTATGGCTACACCTTC. It yields the protein CASSPSLPYGYTF.